This passage covers 29 T cell receptor beta chains from one sample sequenced in a study of blood T cells in healthy people across ages. PCR was performed a second time for about 7 to 11 cycles using a sample-barcoded 5' primer and a J-beta primer mix. TCRdb redid the calling of the 5' RACE reads with MiXCR, one entry per CDR3 protein. The data hold about 1.4 million distinct CDR3 sequences, with 59% observed a single time. Specimen: blood. The receptors here all came from a man between 18 and 29 years old in good health.

J is TRBJ1-2 and V is TRBV2; 11 bases match TRBD1. This CDR3 comprises 14 residues. J gave up 6 bases and V 4 bases, and 4 bases lay outside the gene matches. The germline CDR1 and CDR2 sequences are SNHLY and FYNNEI. The CDR3 region has the DNA TGTGCCAGCAGTGTACCGGGACAGGGGGATGGCTACACCTTC. This encodes CASSVPGQGDGYTF.

V and J are TRBV10-3 and TRBJ2-7; TRBD2 matches 10 bases. This CDR3 has 18 amino acids. With 8 bases clipped from V and 0 bases from J, the junction kept 16 bases outside the gene matches. CDR1 is ENHRY, CDR2 SYGVKD, per germline. The CDR3 sequence is CAISMVLAGGPISYEQYF. DNA for the CDR3: TGTGCCATCTCCATGGTATTAGCGGGGGGTCCCATCTCCTACGAGCAGTACTTC.

This chain uses TRBV4-2 with TRBJ2-1, with 14 bases aligning to TRBD2. Trimming cost V 1 base and J 9 bases; bases outside gene matches: 8. This CDR3 contains 17 residues. Germline loops: CDR1 LGHNA, CDR2 YNFKEQ. The CDR3 bases are TGTGCCAGCAGCCAAGTCGGAGCGGGACTAGCGGGAGTTGAGCAGTTCTTC. Protein: CASSQVGAGLAGVEQFF.

The chain links TRBV6-5 to TRBJ2-1, with TRBD2 matching over 8 bases. V lost 0 bases and J lost 4; bases outside the gene matches: 5. The germline V gene encodes CDR1 MNHEY and CDR2 SVGAGI. This CDR3 is built from 16 residues. CDR3 region: CASSYSLADLYNEQFF. DNA for the CDR3: TGTGCCAGCAGTTACTCACTAGCGGACCTTTACAATGAGCAGTTCTTC.

This clonotype was counted only a few times. V and J are TRBV7-2 and TRBJ2-7; 7 nucleotides agree with TRBD1. V trimming: 5 bases; J trimming: 0 bases; junction bases outside the gene matches: 7. The CDR3 contains 15 residues. In germline, CDR1 is SGHTA, CDR2 FQGNSA. CDR3 nucleotides: TGTGCCAGCAGCCGGACAGGAGTAAGCTCCTACGAGCAGTACTTC. It yields the protein CASSRTGVSSYEQYF.

The rearrangement joins TRBV15 to TRBJ2-3; D perhaps matches TRBD1 (6 bases). The better agreement between TRBJ1-5 and the DNA end casts doubt on the J call. Germline loops: CDR1 LNHNV, CDR2 YYDKDF (reference sequence). This CDR3 spans 17 amino acids. The CDR3 region is CATSRDHTSGGAGTQHF. The CDR3 DNA reads TGTGCCACCAGCAGAGATCATACTAGCGGGGGGGCGGGTACGCAGCATTTT.

This chain uses TRBV24-1 with TRBJ2-3, with D uncertain. V gave up 7 bases and J gave up 4 bases, with 5 bases separating them. CDR3 length: 11 residues. Germline V gene sequence: CDR1 KGHDR, CDR2 SFDVKD. CDR3: CATRGSDTQYF. In DNA, the CDR3 is TGTGCCACCAGGGGTTCAGATACGCAGTATTTT.

The chain employs TRBV20-1 and TRBJ2-5, with 9 positions matching TRBD2. The J call could be wrong; TRBJ2-7 is a better fit for the DNA end. There are 14 residues in the CDR3. Germline V lookup: CDR1 DFQATT, CDR2 SNEGSKA (reference sequence). The CDR3 loop reads CSATRREGPYEQYF. For the CDR3, the DNA is TGCAGTGCTACGAGGCGGGAGGGCCCCTACGAGCAGTACTTC.

Worth noting for this clonotype: One end of the junction is discordant with germline, which a read error may explain. This chain links TRBV7-2 with TRBJ2-1; tentative D call: TRBD2 (5 bases). Per germline, CDR1 SGHTA and CDR2 FQGNSA. CDR3 size: 14 residues. CDR3 DNA sequence: TGTGCCAGCAGCCCCTCGACTATCTACAATGAGCGGTTCTTC. This translates into CASSPSTIYNERFF.

Concerning this clonotype itself: The junction differs from germline at one of its ends, possibly a read error. CDR3 sequence reads: CASSIDGTANYGYTF. CDR3 nucleotide sequence: TGTGCCAGCAGCATAGACGGGACCGCTAACTATGGCTACACCTTC. V gene TRBV11-2 combines with J gene TRBJ1-2; perhaps TRBD1 as D (5 bases). Germline CDR1 SGHAT, CDR2 FQNNGV. CDR3 length: 15 residues.

The V gene is TRBV4-1, the J gene TRBJ2-1; tentatively, D is TRBD1 (5 bases). V lost 0 bases and J 0 bases, leaving 15 bases between the germline ends. Per germline, CDR1 MGHRA and CDR2 YSYEKL. The CDR3 consists of 18 residues. The DNA for the CDR3 is TGCGCCAGCAGCCAAGATTGGGGCCATGGCAGCTCCTACAATGAGCAGTTCTTC. This translates into CASSQDWGHGSSYNEQFF.

V usage is TRBV7-2 and J usage is TRBJ2-3; D not certain. The CDR3 loop spans 14 amino acids. Germline CDR1 is SGHTA and CDR2 is FQGNSA. V lost 5 bases, J lost 6 bases, and 15 bases lay in between. The CDR3 is CASSRRLVVDTQYF. CDR3 nucleotide sequence: TGTGCCAGCAGCCGCCGCCTGGTGGTCGATACGCAGTATTTT.

The chain couples TRBV25-1 to TRBJ1-2; no clear D. This CDR3 has 15 amino acids. Trimming removed 1 base from V and 8 bases from J, with 17 bases in between. Per germline, CDR1 MGHDK and CDR2 SYGVNS. The CDR3 DNA sequence: TGTGCCAGCAGTGAATTCCCGGCTCTGGAAAAGGGCTACACCTTC. This sequence encodes CASSEFPALEKGYTF.

The CDR3 loop reads CASSYVSGYTDTQYF. DNA of the CDR3: TGTGCCAGCAGCTATGTGAGCGGCTACACAGATACGCAGTATTTT. The chain employs TRBV7-9 and TRBJ2-3, with D perhaps TRBD2 (5 bases). The CDR3 length is 15 residues. Germline V gene sequence: CDR1 SEHNR, CDR2 FQNEAQ (reference sequence). Trimming took 4 bases from V and 2 from J, leaving 13 bases between them.

This clonotype was seen a single time. The V and J genes are TRBV28 and TRBJ2-1, with 9 bases aligning to TRBD2. In germline, CDR1 is MDHEN, CDR2 SYDVKM. The CDR3 sequence is 16 residues long. V was clipped by 7 bases and J by 4 bases; unmatched bases: 11. The DNA for the CDR3 is TGTGCCAGCACCGACCCTGGGCTAGCGGGGTACAATGAGCAGTTCTTC. The encoded protein is CASTDPGLAGYNEQFF.

The chain combines TRBV29-1 with TRBJ2-2; D is possibly TRBD2 (6 bases). The ends were cut back, 6 bases at V and 3 bases at J, with 11 bases in the middle. Germline V lookup: CDR1 SQVTM, CDR2 ANQGSEA. The CDR3 is 13 amino acids. CDR3 in amino acids: CSVVAVDTGELFF. DNA for the CDR3: TGCAGCGTCGTAGCGGTCGACACCGGGGAGCTGTTTTTT.

The chain employs TRBV7-9 and TRBJ1-1; no clear D gene. V dropped 6 bases and J dropped 1 base, with 12 bases sitting between them. Germline loops: CDR1 SEHNR, CDR2 FQNEAQ (reference sequence). The CDR3 is 14 amino acids. This CDR3 is CASSLLAANTEAFF. The CDR3 region has the DNA TGTGCCAGCAGTCTCCTGGCAGCGAACACTGAAGCTTTCTTT.

This chain uses TRBV7-2 with TRBJ2-1, with 10 bases that match TRBD2. Germline CDR1 reads SGHTA; CDR2 reads FQGNSA. The CDR3 sequence is 15 residues long. V lost 3 bases and J lost 8; bases outside the gene matches: 7. In DNA, the CDR3 is TGTGCCAGCAGCTTGGCTAGCGGGAGTAAGGATGAGCAGTTCTTC. Its protein product is CASSLASGSKDEQFF.

The V gene is TRBV27, the J gene TRBJ2-1; D remains unclear. Trimming pared 2 bases from V and 2 bases from J, leaving 7 bases between. The CDR3 sequence is 14 residues long. Per the germline V gene, CDR1 is MNHEY and CDR2 is SMNVEV (reference sequence). Here the CDR3 reads CASSLEEPYNEQFF. CDR3 sequence (DNA): TGTGCCAGCAGTTTAGAGGAACCCTACAATGAGCAGTTCTTC.

This chain links TRBV11-2 with TRBJ2-6; the D is unclear. V lost 1 base and J lost 6, with 4 bases in between. Germline loops: CDR1 SGHAT, CDR2 FQNNGV. The CDR3 is 13 amino acids. The CDR3 here is CASSLVLANVLTF. CDR3 nucleotide sequence: TGTGCCAGCAGCTTAGTCCTGGCCAACGTCCTGACTTTC.

The chain joins TRBV5-5 to TRBJ2-6; weak D call: TRBD1 (6 bases). CDR1 and CDR2 (germline): SGHKS, YYEKEE (reference sequence). This CDR3 has 16 residues. Trimming took off 0 bases at V and 10 bases at J, with 17 bases between the two ends. The DNA of the CDR3 is TGTGCCAGCAGCTTGGAGGACAGCGCTCTGGGGAACGTCCTGACTTTC. Residues: CASSLEDSALGNVLTF.

This chain connects TRBV14 to TRBJ2-4; the D is unclear. The germline gives CDR1 SGHDN, CDR2 FVKESK. The CDR3 contains 15 residues. V lost 0 bases and J 7 bases, leaving 13 bases between the germline ends. DNA of the CDR3: TGTGCCAGCAGCCAAGACCGTACTTTAGGGAACATTCAGTACTTC. It codes for CASSQDRTLGNIQYF.

This clonotype is a singleton in its sample. The chain employs TRBV29-1 and TRBJ1-2; TRBD1 might be the D (6 bases). Germline-derived CDR1 and CDR2 are SQVTM and ANQGSEA. The CDR3 loop spans 17 amino acids. The V end was cut by 4 bases, the J end by 4 bases, with 25 bases between. CDR3 sequence reads: CSVGKTPGQDFGYGYTF. CDR3 sequence (DNA): TGCAGCGTTGGAAAAACCCCGGGACAAGACTTTGGCTATGGCTACACCTTC.

The CDR3 DNA reads TGTGCCAGCAGCCTCCACGGACTAGCGGGGGTGGAGACCCAGTACTTC. This sequence encodes CASSLHGLAGVETQYF. V and J are TRBV7-2 and TRBJ2-5; 13 bases are a match to TRBD2. The germline V gene has CDR1 SGHTA and CDR2 FQGNSA. The V segment lost 5 bases and the J segment 5 bases; nucleotides outside the gene matches: 8. The CDR3 is 16 residues long.

This clonotype was seen a few times. The CDR3 DNA reads as TGTGCCAGCACCACTAAGGTGGCCGGAGGAACACATGATACGCAGTATTTT. Its translation is CASTTKVAGGTHDTQYF. This rearrangement joins TRBV13 to TRBJ2-3; D is perhaps TRBD2 (5 bases). The germline V and J ends were trimmed by 7 bases and 6 bases, with 26 bases remaining between them. This CDR3 has 17 amino acids. Germline V CDR1 and CDR2: PRHDT, FYEKMQ (reference sequence).

This sequence joins TRBV6-5 and TRBJ2-3, with 7 nucleotides matching TRBD2. The germline CDR1 and CDR2 sequences are MNHEY and SVGAGI. The CDR3 has 15 residues. Losses at the gene ends were 4 bases for V and 2 bases for J; bases not matched to a gene: 6. CDR3 amino acids: CASSCRLADTDTQYF. The CDR3 region has the DNA TGTGCCAGCAGTTGCAGGCTAGCGGACACAGATACGCAGTATTTT.

The chain uses TRBV7-9 and TRBJ1-5; unclear D gene. Germline V gives CDR1 SEHNR, CDR2 FQNEAQ (reference sequence). The CDR3 totals 12 residues. The ends were cut back, 5 bases at V and 6 bases at J, with 8 bases in the middle. CDR3 sequence reads: CASSPGSQPQHF. The DNA for the CDR3 is TGTGCCAGCAGCCCCGGCTCTCAGCCCCAGCATTTT.

This clonotype was counted only a few times. J is TRBJ2-1 and V is TRBV20-1, with D possibly matching TRBD1 (5 bases). Trimming cost V 8 bases and J 2 bases, with 22 bases left between them. The germline V gene encodes CDR1 DFQATT and CDR2 SNEGSKA (reference sequence). The CDR3 runs to 16 residues. The DNA of the CDR3 is TGCAGTTCTCCACCACTCCGGACAAATGCCTACAATGAGCAGTTCTTC. As protein: CSSPPLRTNAYNEQFF.

The V and J genes are TRBV20-1 and TRBJ2-1, with 8 bases that match TRBD2. V was pared by 0 bases and J by 5 bases, with 6 bases of the junction left unmatched. CDR1 DFQATT and CDR2 SNEGSKA come from the germline V gene (reference sequence). The length of the CDR3 is 15 residues. The CDR3 nucleotides read TGCAGTGCTAGAGAAAAGCGGGGGAATGACAATGAGCAGTTCTTC. Translated: CSAREKRGNDNEQFF.